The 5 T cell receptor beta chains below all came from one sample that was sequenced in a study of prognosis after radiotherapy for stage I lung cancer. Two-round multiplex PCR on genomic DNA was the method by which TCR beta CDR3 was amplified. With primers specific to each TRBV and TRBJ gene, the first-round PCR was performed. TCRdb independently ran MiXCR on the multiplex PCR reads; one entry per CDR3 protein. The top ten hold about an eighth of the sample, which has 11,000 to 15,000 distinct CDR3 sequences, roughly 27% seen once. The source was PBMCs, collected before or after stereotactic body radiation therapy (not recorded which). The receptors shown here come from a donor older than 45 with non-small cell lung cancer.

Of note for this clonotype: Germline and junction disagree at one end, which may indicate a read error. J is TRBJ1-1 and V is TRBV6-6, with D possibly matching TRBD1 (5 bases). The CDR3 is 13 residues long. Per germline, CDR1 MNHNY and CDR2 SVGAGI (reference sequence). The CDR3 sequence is CASNYSAGTEAFF. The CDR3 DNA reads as TGTGCCAGCAATTACTCGGCAGGGACTGAAGCTTTCTTT.

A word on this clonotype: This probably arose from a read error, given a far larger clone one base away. CDR3 loop: CASSYSQGSSRLHF. The CDR3, as DNA: TGTGCCAGCAGTTACTCACAGGGGAGTTCACGCCTCCACTTT. The chain employs TRBV6-4 and TRBJ1-6; 7 nucleotides match TRBD1. The CDR3 is 14 residues long. Germline CDR1 MRHNA, CDR2 SNTAGT.

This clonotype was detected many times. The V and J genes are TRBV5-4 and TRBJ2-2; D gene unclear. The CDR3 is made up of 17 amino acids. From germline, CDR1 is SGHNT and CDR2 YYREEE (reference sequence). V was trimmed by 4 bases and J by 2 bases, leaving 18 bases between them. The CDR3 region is CASSTFTQVANTGELFF. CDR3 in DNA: TGTGCCAGCAGCACCTTTACCCAGGTCGCTAACACCGGGGAGCTGTTTTTT.

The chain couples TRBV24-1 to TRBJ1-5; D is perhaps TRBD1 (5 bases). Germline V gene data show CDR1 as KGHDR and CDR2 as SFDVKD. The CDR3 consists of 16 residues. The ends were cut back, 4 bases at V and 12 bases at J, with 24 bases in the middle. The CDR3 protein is CATSDQTRDGYQHQHF. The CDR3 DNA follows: TGTGCCACCAGTGACCAAACCCGGGACGGATATCAACACCAGCATTTT.

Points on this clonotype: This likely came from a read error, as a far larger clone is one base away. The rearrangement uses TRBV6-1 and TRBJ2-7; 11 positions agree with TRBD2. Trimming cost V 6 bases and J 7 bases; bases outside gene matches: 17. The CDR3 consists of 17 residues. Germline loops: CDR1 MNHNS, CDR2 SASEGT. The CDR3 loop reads CASRPPSGGSAYNEQYF. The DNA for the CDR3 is TGTGCCAGCAGACCACCTAGCGGGGGGAGCGCCTACAATGAGCAGTACTTC.